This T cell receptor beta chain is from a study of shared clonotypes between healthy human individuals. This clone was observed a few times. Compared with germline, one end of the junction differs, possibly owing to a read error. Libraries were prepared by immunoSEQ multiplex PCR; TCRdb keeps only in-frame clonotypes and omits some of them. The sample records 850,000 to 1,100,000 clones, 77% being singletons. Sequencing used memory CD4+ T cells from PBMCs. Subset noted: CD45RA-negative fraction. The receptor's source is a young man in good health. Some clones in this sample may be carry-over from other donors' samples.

CDR3 region: CASSNRDGRF. The DNA of the CDR3 is TGTGCCAGCAGCAATCGGGACGGTCGCTTC. The chain recombines TRBV5-8 with TRBJ1-2; possible D gene TRBD1, 5 bases. Germline assignment: CDR1 SGHTS and CDR2 YDEGEE. The CDR3 sequence is 10 residues long.